This T cell receptor beta chain was identified in a study of shared clonotypes between healthy human individuals. Germline V gene lookup returns CDR1 GTSNPN and CDR2 SVGIG (reference sequence). Trimming pared 0 bases from V and 4 bases from J, leaving 10 bases between. The CDR3 is made up of 14 amino acids. A remark on this clone: Its antigen remains unidentified.

Profiling relied on immunoSEQ multiplex PCR, and the TCRdb table lists in-frame clones only, not all of them. The repertoire holds 470,000 or so clones, with 70% to 80% as singletons. Study-level points and caveats: Blood was the sole source, and tissue repertoires probably differ.

Healthy HIV-negative adults without recent acute infections or vaccinations served as donors. The chain links TRBV30 to TRBJ1-5, with D unresolved. Sequenced material: PBMCs. The sequence was collected from a woman aged 40 to 49 in good health. Some clones in this sample may be carry-over from other donors' samples. Here the CDR3 DNA reads TGTGCCTGGAGTGTAGGGCAGACAAATCAGCCCCAGCATTTT. Translated, it gives CAWSVGQTNQPQHF.